This T cell receptor beta chain was obtained from a study of control samples from healthy donors and cancer patients. The CDR3 sequence is 13 residues long. CDR1 and CDR2 (germline): MNHNY, SVGAGI (reference sequence). With 7 bases clipped from V and 8 bases from J, the junction kept 5 bases outside the gene matches. The repertoire was sequenced with immunoSEQ multiplex PCR; TCRdb's copy has only in-frame clones and lacks some. Of 120,000 to 150,000 clones in the sample, about nine tenths were seen once. J is TRBJ1-6 and V is TRBV6-6; 7 positions match TRBD1. The sequencing sample was made of blood. The receptor's source is a man aged 30-40 years in good health. The CDR3, as DNA: TGTGCCAGCACCCCAACAGGGGATTCACCCCTCCACTTT. The encoded protein is CASTPTGDSPLHF.